This T cell receptor beta chain was captured in a study of blood T cells in healthy people across ages. With a J-beta primer mix and a sample-barcoded 5' primer, a second PCR ran about 7 to 12 cycles. TCRdb processed the 5' RACE reads anew with MiXCR; each CDR3 protein has one entry. The table lists about 680,000 distinct CDR3 sequences, around 48% of them singletons. The CDR3 totals 11 residues. CDR1 and CDR2 (germline): ENHRY, SYGVKD. Between the trimmed V and J ends, which lost 2 bases and 10 bases, there was a span of 6 bases. The sample holds one count of this clonotype. Its antigen is unidentified. Study-wide results and caveats: Possibly, changes in expanded clonotypes were confounded because donor CMV status was unknown.

Per-sample PBMC isolation yielded at least 6 million cells. The sequenced sample consisted of blood. The clonotype was recovered from a woman in her fifties or sixties in good health. The chain joins TRBV10-3 to TRBJ2-1; D is ambiguous. The DNA for the CDR3 is TGTGCCATCAGTGAGGCGGAAGAGCAGTTCTTC. Protein: CAISEAEEQFF.